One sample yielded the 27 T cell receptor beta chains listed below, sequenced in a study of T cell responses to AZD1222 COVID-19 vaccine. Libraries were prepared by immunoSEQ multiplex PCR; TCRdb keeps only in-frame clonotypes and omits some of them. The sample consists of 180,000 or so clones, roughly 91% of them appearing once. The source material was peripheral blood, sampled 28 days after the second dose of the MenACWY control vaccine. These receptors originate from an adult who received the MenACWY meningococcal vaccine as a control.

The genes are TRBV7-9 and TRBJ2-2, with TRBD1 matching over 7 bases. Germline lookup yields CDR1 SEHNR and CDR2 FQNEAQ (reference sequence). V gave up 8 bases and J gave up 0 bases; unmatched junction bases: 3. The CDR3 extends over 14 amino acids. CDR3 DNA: TGTGCCAGCCTCCAGGGGGCGAACACCGGGGAGCTGTTTTTT. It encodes CASLQGANTGELFF.

CDR3 in DNA: TGCGCCAGCAGCCTCAGCACAGATACGCAGTATTTT. This sequence encodes CASSLSTDTQYF. The genes are TRBV5-1 and TRBJ2-3; D is uncertain. This CDR3 has 12 residues. CDR1 is SGHRS and CDR2 is YFSETQ in the germline V gene. The ends were cut back, 4 bases at V and 0 bases at J, with 3 bases in the middle.

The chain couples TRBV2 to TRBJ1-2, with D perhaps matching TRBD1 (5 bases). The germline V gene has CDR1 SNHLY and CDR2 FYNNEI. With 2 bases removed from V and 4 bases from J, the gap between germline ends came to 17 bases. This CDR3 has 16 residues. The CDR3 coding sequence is TGTGCCAGCAGTGAACAAGGAGGTCTTGGGGGCTATGGCTACACCTTC. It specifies CASSEQGGLGGYGYTF.

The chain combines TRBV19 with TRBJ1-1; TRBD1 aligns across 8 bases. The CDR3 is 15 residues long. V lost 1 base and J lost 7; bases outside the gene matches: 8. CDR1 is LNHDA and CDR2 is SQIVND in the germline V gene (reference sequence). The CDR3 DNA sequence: TGTGCCAGTAGTATAGGGACAGGGAAGGCGGTTGAAGCTTTCTTT. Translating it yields CASSIGTGKAVEAFF.

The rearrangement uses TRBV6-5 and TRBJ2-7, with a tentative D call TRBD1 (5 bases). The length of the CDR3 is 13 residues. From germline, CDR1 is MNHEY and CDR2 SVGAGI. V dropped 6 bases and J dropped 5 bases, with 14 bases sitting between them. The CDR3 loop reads CASSFGQFDEQYF. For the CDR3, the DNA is TGTGCCAGCAGCTTTGGACAATTCGACGAGCAGTACTTC.

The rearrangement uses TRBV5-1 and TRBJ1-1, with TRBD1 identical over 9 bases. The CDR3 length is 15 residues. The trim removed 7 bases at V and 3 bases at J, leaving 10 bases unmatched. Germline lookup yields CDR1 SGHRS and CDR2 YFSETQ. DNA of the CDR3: TGCGCCAGCCTACCTTTACAGGGGGCATACACTGAAGCTTTCTTT. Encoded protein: CASLPLQGAYTEAFF.

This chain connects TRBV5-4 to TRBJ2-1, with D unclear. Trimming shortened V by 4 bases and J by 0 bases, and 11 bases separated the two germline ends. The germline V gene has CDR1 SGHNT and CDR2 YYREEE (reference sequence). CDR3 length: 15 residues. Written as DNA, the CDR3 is TGTGCCAGCAGCCGTGACACGTCCTCCTACAATGAGCAGTTCTTC. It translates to CASSRDTSSYNEQFF.

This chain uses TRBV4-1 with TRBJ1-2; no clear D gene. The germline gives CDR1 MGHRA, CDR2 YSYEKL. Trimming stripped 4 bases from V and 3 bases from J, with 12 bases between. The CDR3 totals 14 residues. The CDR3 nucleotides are TGCGCCAGCAGCCGGGTGGCAGAGGACTATGGCTACACCTTC. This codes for CASSRVAEDYGYTF.

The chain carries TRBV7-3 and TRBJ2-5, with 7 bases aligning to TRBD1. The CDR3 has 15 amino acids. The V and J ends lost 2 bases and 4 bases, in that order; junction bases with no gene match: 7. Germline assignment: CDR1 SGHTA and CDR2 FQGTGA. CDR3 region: CASSLSRGSVETQYF. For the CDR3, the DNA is TGTGCCAGCAGCTTATCCAGGGGGTCTGTAGAGACCCAGTACTTC.

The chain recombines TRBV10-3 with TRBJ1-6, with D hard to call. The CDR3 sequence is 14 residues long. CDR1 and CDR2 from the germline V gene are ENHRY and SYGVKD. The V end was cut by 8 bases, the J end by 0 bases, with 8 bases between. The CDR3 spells CAIGESSYNSPLHF. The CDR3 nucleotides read TGTGCCATCGGGGAGAGCTCCTATAATTCACCCCTCCACTTT.

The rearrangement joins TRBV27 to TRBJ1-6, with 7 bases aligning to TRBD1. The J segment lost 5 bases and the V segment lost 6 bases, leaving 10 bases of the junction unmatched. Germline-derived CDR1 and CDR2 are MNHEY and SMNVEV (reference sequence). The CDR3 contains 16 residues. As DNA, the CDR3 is TGTGCCAGCAGATCCGGCGTCAGGGGGGATAATTCACCCCTCCACTTT. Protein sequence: CASRSGVRGDNSPLHF.

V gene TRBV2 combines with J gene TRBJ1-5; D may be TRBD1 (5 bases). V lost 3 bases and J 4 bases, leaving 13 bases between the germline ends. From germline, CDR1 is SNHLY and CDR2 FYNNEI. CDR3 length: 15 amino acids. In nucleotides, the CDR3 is TGTGCCAGCAGTGACGACGGGACGCCTAATCAGCCCCAGCATTTT. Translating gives CASSDDGTPNQPQHF.

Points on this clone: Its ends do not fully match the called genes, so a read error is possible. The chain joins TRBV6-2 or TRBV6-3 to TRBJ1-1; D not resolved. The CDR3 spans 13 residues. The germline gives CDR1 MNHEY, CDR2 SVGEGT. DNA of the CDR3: TGTGCCAGCACTTACAGCATGAACACTGAAGCTTTCTTT. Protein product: CASTYSMNTEAFF.

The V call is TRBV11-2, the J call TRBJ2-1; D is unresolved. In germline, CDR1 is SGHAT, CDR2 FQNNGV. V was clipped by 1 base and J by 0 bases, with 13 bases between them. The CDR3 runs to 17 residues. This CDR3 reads CASSLVVGPISYNEQFF. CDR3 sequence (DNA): TGTGCCAGCAGCTTAGTCGTCGGACCGATCTCCTACAATGAGCAGTTCTTC.

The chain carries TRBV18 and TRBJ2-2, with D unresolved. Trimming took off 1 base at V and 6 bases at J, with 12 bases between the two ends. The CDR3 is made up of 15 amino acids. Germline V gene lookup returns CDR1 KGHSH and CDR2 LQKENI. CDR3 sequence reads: CASSPRRGTPGELFF. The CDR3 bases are TGTGCCAGCTCACCACGGAGAGGAACACCCGGGGAGCTGTTTTTT. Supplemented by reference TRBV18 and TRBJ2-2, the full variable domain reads NAGVMQNPRHLVRRRGQEARLRCSPMKGHSHVYWYRQLPEEGLKFMVYLQKENIIDESGMPKERFSAEFPKEGPSILRIQQVVRGDSAAYFCASSPRRGTPGELFFGEGSRLTVL.

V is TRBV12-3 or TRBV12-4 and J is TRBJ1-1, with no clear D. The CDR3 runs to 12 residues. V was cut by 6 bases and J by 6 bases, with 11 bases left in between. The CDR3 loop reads CASRHRSPEAFF. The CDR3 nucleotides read TGTGCCAGCAGGCACCGCTCTCCTGAAGCTTTCTTT.

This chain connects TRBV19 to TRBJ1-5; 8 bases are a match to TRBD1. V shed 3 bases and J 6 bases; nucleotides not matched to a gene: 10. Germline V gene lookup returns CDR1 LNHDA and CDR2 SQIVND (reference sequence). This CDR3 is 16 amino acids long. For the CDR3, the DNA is TGTGCCAGTAGTATGGACCCAGGACAGGGCGGTCAGCCCCAGCATTTT. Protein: CASSMDPGQGGQPQHF.

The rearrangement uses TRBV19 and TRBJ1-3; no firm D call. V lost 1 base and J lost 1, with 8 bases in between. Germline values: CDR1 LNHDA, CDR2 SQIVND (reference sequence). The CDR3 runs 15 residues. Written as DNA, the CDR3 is TGTGCCAGTAGTATAGGAGGTGCGTCTGGAAACACCATATATTTT. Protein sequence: CASSIGGASGNTIYF.

The CDR3 nucleotides read TGCGCCAGCAGCCCAGAAAGCCAGGGGACCCAGTATTTT. Its protein is CASSPESQGTQYF. V and J are TRBV4-1 and TRBJ2-3; D may be TRBD1 (6 bases). This CDR3 region has 13 residues. Looked up from germline, CDR1 is MGHRA and CDR2 is YSYEKL. V was trimmed by 4 bases and J by 12 bases, leaving 17 bases between them.

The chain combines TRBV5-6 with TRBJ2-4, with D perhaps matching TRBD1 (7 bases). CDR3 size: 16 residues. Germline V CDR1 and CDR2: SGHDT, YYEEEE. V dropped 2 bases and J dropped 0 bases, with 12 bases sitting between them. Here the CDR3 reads CASSLQGTLAKNIQYF. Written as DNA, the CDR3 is TGTGCCAGCAGCTTACAGGGGACTCTAGCCAAAAACATTCAGTACTTC.

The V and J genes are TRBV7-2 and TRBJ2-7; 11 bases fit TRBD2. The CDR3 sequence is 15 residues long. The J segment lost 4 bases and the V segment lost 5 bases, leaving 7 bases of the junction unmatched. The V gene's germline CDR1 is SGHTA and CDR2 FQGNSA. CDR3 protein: CASSPTSGGGYEQYF. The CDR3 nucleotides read TGTGCCAGCAGCCCTACTAGCGGGGGTGGGTACGAGCAGTACTTC.

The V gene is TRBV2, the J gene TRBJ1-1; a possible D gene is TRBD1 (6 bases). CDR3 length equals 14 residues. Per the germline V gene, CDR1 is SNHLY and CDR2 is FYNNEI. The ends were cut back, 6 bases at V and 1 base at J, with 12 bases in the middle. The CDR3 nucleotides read TGTGCCAGCAGACAGGGTAGGGGGAACACTGAAGCTTTCTTT. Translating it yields CASRQGRGNTEAFF.

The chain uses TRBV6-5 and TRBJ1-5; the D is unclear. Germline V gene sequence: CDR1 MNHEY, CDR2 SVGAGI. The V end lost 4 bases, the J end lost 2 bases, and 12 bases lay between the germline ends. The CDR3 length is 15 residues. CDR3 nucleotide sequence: TGTGCCAGCAGTTCCGGGAGGTATCGCAATCAGCCCCAGCATTTT. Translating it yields CASSSGRYRNQPQHF.

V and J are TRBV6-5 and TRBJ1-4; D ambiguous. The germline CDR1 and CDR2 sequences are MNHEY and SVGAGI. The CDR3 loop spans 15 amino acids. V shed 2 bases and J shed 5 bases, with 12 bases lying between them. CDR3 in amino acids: CASSYRLSVNEKLFF. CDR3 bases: TGTGCCAGCAGTTACCGTTTGAGTGTAAATGAAAAACTGTTTTTT.

In DNA, the CDR3 is TGTGCCTGGAGAGGGACAGGGAACACTGAAGCTTTCTTT. Amino acid sequence: CAWRGTGNTEAFF. V is TRBV30 and J is TRBJ1-1; 8 nucleotides line up with TRBD1. Trimming at V came to 3 bases and at J to 1 base, leaving 1 base not matched to a gene. Per the germline V gene, CDR1 is GTSNPN and CDR2 is SVGIG (reference sequence). The CDR3 loop spans 13 amino acids.

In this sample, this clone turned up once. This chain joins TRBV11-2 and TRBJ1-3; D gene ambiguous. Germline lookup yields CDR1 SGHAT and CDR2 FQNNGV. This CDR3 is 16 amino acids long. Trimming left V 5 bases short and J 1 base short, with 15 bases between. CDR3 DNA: TGTGCCAGCAGCACCCCAGTTGGAGTATCTGGAAACACCATATATTTT. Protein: CASSTPVGVSGNTIYF.

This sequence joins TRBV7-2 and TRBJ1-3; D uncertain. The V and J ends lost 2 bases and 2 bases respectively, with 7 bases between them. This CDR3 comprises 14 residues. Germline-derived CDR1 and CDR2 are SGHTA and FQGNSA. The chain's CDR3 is CASSLRGTGNTIYF. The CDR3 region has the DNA TGTGCCAGCAGCTTAAGAGGGACTGGAAACACCATATATTTT.